This T cell receptor (beta chain) emerged from a study of monozygotic twins with inflammatory bowel disease. Overall study results and limits: Among the T cells, different subtypes could not be distinguished. Whether twins were concordant or discordant made no difference to repertoire similarity, possibly from limited power.

Someone took a 2.5 ml blood sample from each of the donors. In regard to this clonotype: The antigen is undetermined.

Each UMI, carrying a 6-nucleotide sample barcode, came from template switching. TCRdb reworked the 5' RACE reads into one entry per CDR3 protein, no DNA. Seen in this sample are a few hundred thousand distinct CDR3 sequences; the ten most common clones hold around 1.5%. This CDR3 comprises 15 residues. Germline assignment: CDR1 MNHEY and CDR2 SVGEGT. This sequence was found in a human donor with ulcerative colitis or Crohn's disease, or a healthy co-twin of an affected twin (not recorded which). J is TRBJ1-3 and V is TRBV6-2 or TRBV6-3; TCRdb returns TRBD1, unconfirmable since there is no DNA. The sequencing input was blood. CDR3 sequence reads: CASSPRTGRWNTIYF.